This T cell receptor (beta chain) derives from a study of blood T cell repertoires in COVID-19. Study-level information: The United States, Italy and Spain supplied acute and convalescent COVID-19 samples. Sample material is recorded as cDNA or gDNA derived from T cells, B-cell-depleted T cells, or PBMCs.

Sequenced by immunoSEQ multiplex PCR; TCRdb stores in-frame clones only, minus some. This table holds about 300,000 clones, roughly 89% found once. Followed longitudinally, the Seattle patients had been enrolled during active infection. Germline loops: CDR1 SGHVS, CDR2 FQNEAQ. The length of the CDR3 is 15 residues. Trimming removed 1 base from V and 4 bases from J; junction bases left unmatched: 3. The V and J genes are TRBV7-8 and TRBJ2-1, with TRBD2 identical over 8 bases. What was sequenced was peripheral blood. The TCR was taken from a woman aged 30 to 39 with COVID-19, enrolled during active disease. The CDR3 sequence: CASSLVSGAYNEQFF. CDR3 DNA: TGTGCCAGCAGCTTAGTTAGCGGGGCTTACAATGAGCAGTTCTTC.